Here is one T cell receptor beta chain with its context. The antigen it recognizes is unknown. Read sequence stops 3 residues before the CDR3 end, and the germline J gene provides the missing end. The time point label, read with the paper, signifies: blood sample drawn before combined kidney and bone marrow transplant. Thawed PBMCs were FACS-sorted into unstimulated Tregs (CD4+CD25+CD127-), CD4+ non-Tregs (CD4+CD25-), CD4 cells and CD8 cells. Patients were several combined kidney and bone marrow transplant recipients from the ITN036ST trial, and only these trial subjects had samples available. Healthy control blood was processed to PBMCs with a Ficoll density gradient and then cryopreserved, whereas patient PBMCs were collected both before and after transplant. The data stem from a study of Tregs in tolerant kidney transplant recipients (dated by TCRdb to about 2019). General notes on the study: The transplants used related donors along with nonmyeloablative bone marrow transplantation, and in the human trials mixed chimerism was transient. TCRbeta sequencing was used in the study to identify donor-specific regulatory T cells before combined kidney and bone marrow transplantation, and the identified cells were then tracked after transplant. Paper-wide results and their limitations: The study was limited by small patient numbers, and the findings need validation in larger populations and under other immunosuppression protocols. In tolerant patients, donor-specific Tregs expanded more than Tregs overall, which suggests antigen-driven rather than nonspecific expansion. Expanding Tregs with activated donor B cells appeared to identify the most biologically relevant and donor-specific TCRbeta repertoire. Although technical replication error seemed to be minimal, the question of biological reproducibility was not addressed directly. For some patients the PCR primers changed over time, which made it impossible to compare the samples from those patients at the nucleotide level.

Genomic DNA was extracted from sorted cells with the QIAGEN DNeasy Blood and Tissue Kit for TCRbeta CDR3 sequencing. High-throughput TCRbeta CDR3 sequencing was carried out commercially through immunoSEQ, with PCR amplification with bias correction and internal controls included. On the study's bioinformatics: Unique productive TCRbeta sequences were defined by CDR3 nucleotide sequence when primers matched and otherwise by CDR3 amino acid sequence together with Vbeta and Jbeta genes. As a correction for sorting error, sequences shared between sorted populations at a frequency ratio of 2:1 or less were discarded, and the remaining shared sequences were assigned to the higher population. Donor-reactive sequences were defined as at least 5-fold expanded in CFSE-low cells versus unstimulated cells, with frequency of at least 0.01% in CFSE-low cells. Repertoire divergence was quantified by Jensen-Shannon divergence using the top 100 TCRbeta sequences ranked by frequency. When a sample had multiple sequencing runs, each run was corrected for sorting error separately and the runs were then pooled. What TCRdb holds here is the immuneACCESS table cut down to in-frame rearrangements. Part of the clones is not present; checked against another copy, under half of the missing clones reflect an unresolved V gene, and the others are unexplained. The V and J calls and clone size are taken from that table; D and trimming were inferred from the DNA. The table for this sample lists under 40,000 clones. The ten largest clonotypes hold around 15% of the sample.

The CDR3 holds 12 amino acids from the cysteine to the phenylalanine. The DNA shown is the part of the CDR3 that was read: 27 bases, in frame from base 1. CDR1 PRHDT and CDR2 FYEKMQ were looked up in the germline V gene (reference sequence). V gives up 1 base and J gives up 4 bases, and the segment between their germline ends measures 5 bases. Sequences were derived from CD8+ T cells from blood, sampled before the transplant. The sequence derives from a human donor who received a combined kidney and bone marrow transplant. This chain is built from TRBV13 and TRBJ2-7; the D gene identity is not certain. The CDR3 here reads CASSLAGYEQYF. The DNA read from the CDR3 is TGTGCCAGCAGCTTAGCCGGTTACGAG.